One sample yielded the 30 T cell receptor beta chains listed below, sequenced in a study of shared clonotypes between healthy human individuals. Naive CD8 cells were CD45RO-negative, positively selected for CCR7, excluding terminally differentiated effector memory CD45RA+ cells. Method: immunoSEQ multiplex PCR; TCRdb's copy keeps in-frame clones and lacks some. The sample holds over 750,000 clones, 95% to 97% seen once. Sequencing input: naive CD8+ T cells sorted from blood. The receptors come from a man aged 25 to 40 in good health.

The V gene is TRBV7-9, the J gene TRBJ2-5; D might be TRBD1 (5 bases). The V end was cut by 3 bases, the J end by 0 bases, with 8 bases between. CDR3 length: 14 residues. The V gene's germline CDR1 is SEHNR and CDR2 FQNEAQ (reference sequence). The CDR3 DNA reads as TGTGCCAGCAGCTTGGGGCACAACCAAGAGACCCAGTACTTC. This gives the protein CASSLGHNQETQYF. Based on the CDR3 plus reference TRBV7-9 and TRBJ2-5, the full variable domain is DTGVSQNPRHKITKRGQNVTFRCDPISEHNRLYWYRQTLGQGPEFLTYFQNEAQLEKSRLLSDRFSAERPKGSFSTLEIQRTEQGDSAMYLCASSLGHNQETQYFGPGTRLLVL.

The V and J genes are TRBV27 and TRBJ1-1, with unresolved D. There are 13 residues in the CDR3. Deletions cut 0 bases from V and 7 bases from J, with 9 bases between. The germline CDR1 and CDR2 sequences are MNHEY and SMNVEV (reference sequence). In nucleotides, the CDR3 is TGTGCCAGCAGTTTATCAATGTACATTGAAGCTTTCTTT. Residues: CASSLSMYIEAFF.

The chain joins TRBV10-3 to TRBJ1-1; D call uncertain. CDR3 length: 14 amino acids. Trimming shortened V by 0 bases and J by 5 bases, and 10 bases separated the two germline ends. Germline V lookup: CDR1 ENHRY, CDR2 SYGVKD. The DNA for the CDR3 is TGTGCCATCAGTGAGTCGATAGGGTTGACTGAAGCTTTCTTT. It yields the protein CAISESIGLTEAFF.

The chain uses TRBV10-3 and TRBJ2-1; the D call may be TRBD1 or TRBD2 (5 bases each). The germline V gene has CDR1 ENHRY and CDR2 SYGVKD. V lost 3 bases to trimming and J lost 0 bases, with 9 bases between them. This CDR3 has 15 residues. CDR3 coding DNA: TGTGCCATCAGTGATGAGGGGAGCTCCTACAATGAGCAGTTCTTC. This gives the protein CAISDEGSSYNEQFF.

The chain combines TRBV11-2 with TRBJ2-3; D gene ambiguous. V lost 1 base, J lost 2 bases, and 13 bases lay in between. Germline V gene lookup returns CDR1 SGHAT and CDR2 FQNNGV. This CDR3 is built from 16 residues. CDR3 nucleotides: TGTGCCAGCAGCTTAGGGGGTAGGTGGGACACAGATACGCAGTATTTT. The encoded protein is CASSLGGRWDTDTQYF.

This clone came up once. The V and J genes are TRBV30 and TRBJ2-2; the match to TRBD1 covers 9 bases. The germline V gene encodes CDR1 GTSNPN and CDR2 SVGIG (reference sequence). The CDR3 is 14 amino acids. This chain's CDR3 is CAYPGQGNTGELFF. In nucleotides, the CDR3 is TGTGCGTACCCGGGACAGGGCAACACCGGGGAGCTGTTTTTT.

Only one count was recorded for this clone. The chain employs TRBV7-9 and TRBJ2-1, with TRBD1 matching 7 bases. With 4 bases clipped from V and 8 bases from J, the junction kept 11 bases outside the gene matches. The germline CDR1 and CDR2 sequences are SEHNR and FQNEAQ (reference sequence). This CDR3 is built from 15 residues. CDR3 in amino acids: CASSSVSRGLDEQFF. The DNA of the CDR3 is TGTGCCAGCAGCTCGGTTTCGAGGGGGCTCGATGAGCAGTTCTTC.

Regarding this clone: Other DNA sequences in the same sample also yield this CDR3. The chain couples TRBV28 to TRBJ2-7; no definite D call. The CDR3 consists of 11 residues. The germline V gene encodes CDR1 MDHEN and CDR2 SYDVKM. Trimming removed 3 bases at V and 7 bases at J, with 7 bases between. The CDR3 loop reads CASSFSAEQYF. The CDR3 nucleotides read TGTGCCAGCAGTTTTTCGGCAGAGCAGTACTTC.

The rearrangement uses TRBV7-8 and TRBJ2-7, with 7 nucleotides matching TRBD1. The length of the CDR3 is 16 residues. Germline loops: CDR1 SGHVS, CDR2 FQNEAQ. V was pared by 1 base and J by 2 bases, with 8 bases of the junction left unmatched. CDR3 DNA sequence: TGTGCCAGCAGCTTAGTTTCGGGACAGACCCCCTACGAGCAGTACTTC. Translated: CASSLVSGQTPYEQYF.

V usage is TRBV6-1 and J usage is TRBJ2-7; TRBD1 agrees at 9 bases. This CDR3 spans 14 amino acids. CDR1 is MNHNS, CDR2 SASEGT, per germline. The V and J ends lost 5 bases and 3 bases, in that order; junction bases with no gene match: 5. This CDR3 is CASSLGQGNYEQYF. In DNA, the CDR3 is TGTGCCAGCAGTTTGGGACAGGGTAACTACGAGCAGTACTTC.

The chain employs TRBV11-2 and TRBJ2-7, with 10 bases matching TRBD2. Trimming cost V 6 bases and J 4 bases; bases outside gene matches: 6. The CDR3 is 14 residues long. Germline CDR1 reads SGHAT; CDR2 reads FQNNGV. The CDR3 sequence is CASRGLAATYEQYF. The CDR3 bases are TGTGCCAGCAGAGGACTAGCGGCCACATACGAGCAGTACTTC.

This clone was recorded only once. The J gene is TRBJ2-5, the V gene TRBV2; D may match TRBD1 or TRBD2 (5 bases each). Germline CDR1 and CDR2: SNHLY and FYNNEI. The V and J ends lost 6 bases and 5 bases respectively, with 22 bases between them. This CDR3 region has 16 residues. The CDR3 sequence: CASSDTIRGWGETQYF. DNA for the CDR3: TGTGCCAGCAGCGATACTATCCGAGGGTGGGGGGAGACCCAGTACTTC.

The gene calls are TRBV7-8 and TRBJ2-1; the match to TRBD2 covers 7 bases. The germline gives CDR1 SGHVS, CDR2 FQNEAQ. The J segment lost 0 bases and the V segment lost 5 bases, leaving 16 bases of the junction unmatched. This CDR3 has 19 amino acids. CDR3 sequence reads: CASSLPGRESFSSYNEQFF. In DNA, the CDR3 is TGTGCCAGCAGCCTGCCGGGGCGGGAGTCGTTTAGCTCCTACAATGAGCAGTTCTTC.

The chain uses TRBV7-9 and TRBJ2-2, with D possibly called TRBD1 or TRBD2 (5 bases each). V was cut by 5 bases and J by 5 bases, with 18 bases left in between. From germline, CDR1 is SEHNR and CDR2 FQNEAQ (reference sequence). The CDR3 covers 16 residues. DNA of the CDR3: TGTGCCAGCAGCGAGATCCAGGGATGGGGGACCGGGGAGCTGTTTTTT. Translated, it gives CASSEIQGWGTGELFF.

This chain links TRBV11-2 with TRBJ1-1; D gene uncertain. V lost 0 bases to trimming and J lost 0 bases, with 8 bases between them. The CDR3 sequence is 15 residues long. Germline CDR1 SGHAT, CDR2 FQNNGV. CDR3 in DNA: TGTGCCAGCAGCTTAGAAGGCAGACTGAACACTGAAGCTTTCTTT. Its protein product is CASSLEGRLNTEAFF. The whole variable domain, filled in from reference TRBV11-2 and TRBJ1-1, reads EAGVAQSPRYKIIEKRQSVAFWCNPISGHATLYWYQQILGQGPKLLIQFQNNGVVDDSQLPKDRFSAERLKGVDSTLKIQPAKLEDSAVYLCASSLEGRLNTEAFFGQGTRLTVV.

The rearrangement joins TRBV7-7 to TRBJ2-5; either TRBD1 or TRBD2 may fit D (6 bases each). There are 14 residues in the CDR3. The germline V and J ends were trimmed by 4 bases and 1 base, with 10 bases remaining between them. Germline CDR1 is SSHAT and CDR2 is FNYEAQ (reference sequence). The DNA for the CDR3 is TGTGCCAGCAGCTCGGGGGCAGCCCAAGAGACCCAGTACTTC. It yields the protein CASSSGAAQETQYF.

The genes are TRBV28 and TRBJ2-5, with D perhaps TRBD1 (6 bases). The CDR3 loop spans 16 amino acids. Trimming pared 4 bases from V and 5 bases from J, leaving 20 bases between. In germline, CDR1 is MDHEN, CDR2 SYDVKM. Written as DNA, the CDR3 is TGTGCCAGCAGTTCACGGACAGTCCTAACGGGGGAGACCCAGTACTTC. Its protein product is CASSSRTVLTGETQYF. The full variable domain, with the rest looked up from reference TRBV28 and TRBJ2-5, is DVKVTQSSRYLVKRTGEKVFLECVQDMDHENMFWYRQDPGLGLRLIYFSYDVKMKEKGDIPEGYSVSREKKERFSLILESASTNQTSMYLCASSSRTVLTGETQYFGPGTRLLVL.

The chain recombines TRBV27 with TRBJ2-3; the D gene is possibly TRBD2 (5 bases). Germline lookup yields CDR1 MNHEY and CDR2 SMNVEV (reference sequence). CDR3 length equals 14 residues. V was trimmed by 2 bases and J by 4 bases, leaving 10 bases between them. The DNA of the CDR3 is TGTGCCAGCAGTTTAAGGGAGATCCCAGATACGCAGTATTTT. It codes for CASSLREIPDTQYF.

The genes are TRBV7-9 and TRBJ2-7; no reliable D call. Germline lookup yields CDR1 SEHNR and CDR2 FQNEAQ (reference sequence). This CDR3 is 13 amino acids long. V was clipped by 5 bases and J by 5 bases, with 13 bases between them. The CDR3 nucleotides read TGTGCCAGCAGCCCAGTTAGAGCCCACGAGCAGTACTTC. It yields the protein CASSPVRAHEQYF.

V usage is TRBV7-2 and J usage is TRBJ2-1; D remains unclear. Trimming left V 5 bases short and J 1 base short, with 12 bases between. The germline CDR1 and CDR2 sequences are SGHTA and FQGNSA. The CDR3 loop spans 15 amino acids. In DNA form, the CDR3 reads TGTGCCAGCAGCCATCTGGGTGGGTCCTACAATGAGCAGTTCTTC. Its translation: CASSHLGGSYNEQFF.

Comment on this clone: At the DNA level, this CDR3 is encoded by other sequences in the same sample as well. The chain has TRBV10-1 and TRBJ2-1; the match to TRBD2 covers 9 bases. Germline V gives CDR1 WNHNN, CDR2 SYGVQD (reference sequence). This CDR3 contains 13 residues. The J segment lost 5 bases and the V segment lost 4 bases, leaving 0 bases of the junction unmatched. Here the CDR3 DNA reads TGCGCCAGCAGTGTAGCGGGGGACAATGAGCAGTTCTTC. It encodes CASSVAGDNEQFF.

On this clone itself: At the DNA level, this CDR3 is encoded by other sequences in the same sample as well. V and J are TRBV19 and TRBJ2-7; the D gene could be TRBD1 or TRBD2 (5 bases each). The CDR3 contains 14 residues. The V end was cut by 5 bases, the J end by 1 base, with 12 bases between. Per the germline V gene, CDR1 is LNHDA and CDR2 is SQIVND (reference sequence). The CDR3: CASSPGTGSYEQYF. DNA for the CDR3: TGTGCCAGTAGTCCCGGGACCGGATCCTACGAGCAGTACTTC.

The chain links TRBV28 to TRBJ2-1; 12 positions agree with TRBD2. This CDR3 comprises 14 residues. V lost 3 bases to trimming and J lost 7 bases; unmatched junction nucleotides: 1. The germline V gene has CDR1 MDHEN and CDR2 SYDVKM. The CDR3 bases are TGTGCCAGCAGTTTTGGACTAGCGGGAAATGAGCAGTTCTTC. Its translation is CASSFGLAGNEQFF.

The gene calls are TRBV6-5 and TRBJ2-4, with D perhaps matching TRBD1 or TRBD2 (5 bases each). Germline lookup yields CDR1 MNHEY and CDR2 SVGAGI. The V gene lost 0 bases and the J gene lost 1 base, with 7 bases spanning the gap. CDR3 length equals 15 residues. DNA for the CDR3: TGTGCCAGCAGTTACTCGGGGGAGGCCAAAAACATTCAGTACTTC. Its translation: CASSYSGEAKNIQYF.

The rearrangement uses TRBV27 and TRBJ2-7; possibly TRBD1 for D (6 bases). V lost 6 bases and J 2 bases, leaving 14 bases between the germline ends. Per the germline V gene, CDR1 is MNHEY and CDR2 is SMNVEV (reference sequence). This CDR3 is 14 amino acids long. The CDR3 nucleotides read TGTGCCAGCAGCATGCAGGGGCAGACCTACGAGCAGTACTTC. It is translated as CASSMQGQTYEQYF.

This clone was seen just once. The genes are TRBV27 and TRBJ1-2, with TRBD1 as a possible D gene (5 bases). The V gene's germline CDR1 is MNHEY and CDR2 SMNVEV (reference sequence). The CDR3 runs 14 residues. V was pared by 1 base and J by 4 bases, with 10 bases between. The DNA for the CDR3 is TGTGCCAGCAGTTTATGGCAGGGAAGCTATGGCTACACCTTC. Its translation is CASSLWQGSYGYTF.

A single count supports this clone. The chain has TRBV9 and TRBJ2-1, with 14 bases fitting TRBD2. The length of the CDR3 is 19 residues. Germline V gene data show CDR1 as SGDLS and CDR2 as YYNGEE. V shed 3 bases and J 4 bases; nucleotides not matched to a gene: 12. CDR3 sequence: CASSAPGTSGSRPYNEQFF. For the CDR3, the DNA is TGTGCCAGCAGCGCTCCCGGGACTAGCGGGAGTCGCCCATACAATGAGCAGTTCTTC.

Note on this clone: The same CDR3 can be traced to other DNA sequences in this sample. This chain links TRBV6-5 with TRBJ2-7; TRBD1 matches 8 bases. Looked up from germline, CDR1 is MNHEY and CDR2 is SVGAGI. Losses at the gene ends were 2 bases for V and 2 bases for J; bases not matched to a gene: 2. The CDR3 loop spans 14 amino acids. The CDR3 sequence is CASSYAGGPYEQYF. Written as DNA, the CDR3 is TGTGCCAGCAGTTACGCAGGGGGCCCCTACGAGCAGTACTTC.

This chain connects TRBV4-1 to TRBJ2-3, with D uncertain. The ends were cut back, 2 bases at V and 4 bases at J, with 4 bases in the middle. Looked up from germline, CDR1 is MGHRA and CDR2 is YSYEKL. This CDR3 comprises 12 residues. In DNA form, the CDR3 reads TGCGCCAGCAGCCAAACGTCAGATACGCAGTATTTT. Translating it yields CASSQTSDTQYF.

The rearrangement uses TRBV4-1 and TRBJ1-1; D is undetermined. The ends were cut back, 3 bases at V and 1 base at J, with 6 bases in the middle. Germline CDR1 and CDR2: MGHRA and YSYEKL. This CDR3 contains 13 residues. This CDR3 reads CASSQAQNTEAFF. In nucleotides, the CDR3 is TGCGCCAGCAGCCAGGCACAGAACACTGAAGCTTTCTTT.